One sample yielded the 26 T cell receptor beta chains listed below, sequenced in a study of cytomegalovirus exposure and HLA in healthy donors. Use of 60 Vbeta and 13 Jbeta primers characterized the PCR. Clones were read by immunoSEQ multiplex PCR, and TCRdb kept only the in-frame ones, dropping some. The data hold some 130,000 clones, with roughly two thirds observed a single time. Sample: PBMCs. Receptors originate from a man aged 30-40 years in good health and CMV-seropositive.

This clone was counted between two and nine times. This chain links TRBV2 with TRBJ2-5, with TRBD1 matching 11 bases. The CDR3 has 15 amino acids. Germline V gene lookup returns CDR1 SNHLY and CDR2 FYNNEI. V shed 6 bases, J shed 0 bases, and the junction held 3 bases outside the gene matches. The CDR3 DNA reads TGTGCCAGCAGGCGGGACAGGGGGAACCAAGAGACCCAGTACTTC. Protein: CASRRDRGNQETQYF. The full variable domain, its missing parts supplied by reference TRBV2 and TRBJ2-5, is EPEVTQTPSHQVTQMGQEVILRCVPISNHLYFYWYRQILGQKVEFLVSFYNNEISEKSEIFDDQFSVERPDGSNFTLKIRSTKLEDSAMYFCASRRDRGNQETQYFGPGTRLLVL.

The chain carries TRBV10-3 and TRBJ2-2, with D unresolved. Trimming removed 10 bases at V and 1 base at J, with 13 bases between. Germline CDR1 is ENHRY and CDR2 is SYGVKD. The CDR3 spans 14 residues. The CDR3 loop reads CATTERGNTGELFF. DNA for the CDR3: TGTGCCACCACCGAGAGAGGGAACACCGGGGAGCTGTTTTTT.

V and J are TRBV7-2 and TRBJ1-1; maybe TRBD1 (6 bases). CDR1 SGHTA and CDR2 FQGNSA come from the germline V gene. V lost 3 bases, J lost 3 bases, and 8 bases lay in between. The CDR3 is 13 residues long. CDR3 residues: CASSLGHYTEAFF. The DNA of the CDR3 is TGTGCCAGCAGCTTGGGACACTACACTGAAGCTTTCTTT.

This rearrangement joins TRBV4-1 to TRBJ2-7; 9 bases line up with TRBD1. The germline CDR1 and CDR2 sequences are MGHRA and YSYEKL. V trimming: 1 base; J trimming: 4 bases; junction bases outside the gene matches: 11. CDR3 length equals 17 residues. CDR3 amino acids: CASSQGPLGTGFYEQYF. CDR3 bases: TGCGCCAGCAGCCAAGGCCCGCTCGGGACAGGGTTTTACGAGCAGTACTTC.

This sequence joins TRBV5-4 and TRBJ2-2, with 8 bases matching TRBD1. The germline V gene has CDR1 SGHNT and CDR2 YYREEE (reference sequence). Germline trimming cut 5 bases from V and 4 bases from J; bases unmatched to any gene: 4. There are 14 residues in the CDR3. The DNA for the CDR3 is TGTGCCAGCAGTTCCGGGACAGGCACCGGGGAGCTGTTTTTT. It specifies CASSSGTGTGELFF.

This sequence joins TRBV6-5 and TRBJ1-1; D ambiguous. The CDR3 sequence is 15 residues long. CDR1 and CDR2 from the germline V gene are MNHEY and SVGAGI. V lost 0 bases to trimming and J lost 3 bases, with 11 bases between them. The DNA of the CDR3 is TGTGCCAGCAGTTACTCGAGCCGGGGAGACACTGAAGCTTTCTTT. Residues: CASSYSSRGDTEAFF.

The sample holds a few counts of this clone. Within the sample, other DNA sequences also encode this same CDR3. V is TRBV6-5 and J is TRBJ2-2; D gene uncertain. The V and J ends lost 2 bases and 4 bases respectively, with 8 bases between them. The CDR3 extends over 14 amino acids. The germline V gene has CDR1 MNHEY and CDR2 SVGAGI. CDR3 residues: CASSYDSGTGELFF. The CDR3 DNA sequence: TGTGCCAGCAGTTACGATTCAGGCACCGGGGAGCTGTTTTTT.

The V call is TRBV5-3, the J call TRBJ2-2; 7 positions match TRBD2. TRBV5-3 is flagged as an ORF with uncertain function. The trim removed 0 bases at V and 1 base at J, leaving 6 bases unmatched. The CDR3 has 17 residues. The CDR3 DNA follows: TGTGCCAGAAGCTTGGAAGGCCTAGCGGAGAACACCGGGGAGCTGTTTTTT. Translation: CARSLEGLAENTGELFF.

As DNA, the CDR3 is TGCAGCGTGGCCCGGGACAGGGCTATCCAAGAGACCCAGTACTTC. It specifies CSVARDRAIQETQYF. The chain employs TRBV29-1 and TRBJ2-5, with TRBD1 matching over 9 bases. The CDR3 is made up of 15 amino acids. With 6 bases clipped from V and 1 base from J, the junction kept 9 bases outside the gene matches. The V gene's germline CDR1 is SQVTM and CDR2 ANQGSEA.

This clone was detected only a few times. J is TRBJ2-7 and V is TRBV5-6; 9 bases are shared with TRBD1. Losses at the gene ends were 0 bases for V and 5 bases for J; bases not matched to a gene: 6. Germline V gives CDR1 SGHDT, CDR2 YYEEEE. This CDR3 contains 15 residues. The CDR3 spells CASSLVGTGRHEQYF. In nucleotides, the CDR3 is TGTGCCAGCAGCTTGGTCGGGACAGGGAGACACGAGCAGTACTTC.

V is TRBV5-1 and J is TRBJ2-5; 7 nucleotides match TRBD2. There are 15 residues in the CDR3. The junction had 15 bases not matched to a gene; V was cut back by 0 bases and J by 13 bases. Germline loops: CDR1 SGHRS, CDR2 YFSETQ. This CDR3 is CASSLASSGTGMWYF. As DNA, the CDR3 is TGCGCCAGCAGCTTGGCGTCTAGCGGTACCGGTATGTGGTACTTC.

The rearrangement links TRBV13 to TRBJ2-7; the match to TRBD2 covers 7 bases. Trimming removed 0 bases from V and 5 bases from J; junction bases left unmatched: 4. The CDR3 is made up of 14 amino acids. Germline values: CDR1 PRHDT, CDR2 FYEKMQ (reference sequence). Written as DNA, the CDR3 is TGTGCCAGCAGCTTAGGTCGTGGGGGGGACGAGCAGTACTTC. Residues: CASSLGRGGDEQYF.

The chain links TRBV7-8 to TRBJ2-3; 11 nucleotides align to TRBD2. The CDR3 sequence is 20 residues long. J was trimmed by 0 bases and V by 1 base; bases with no gene match: 12. Germline CDR1 and CDR2: SGHVS and FQNEAQ. CDR3 in amino acids: CASSLGGTSSGRHSTDTQYF. The CDR3 DNA sequence: TGTGCCAGCAGCTTAGGAGGGACGTCTAGCGGGAGGCACAGCACAGATACGCAGTATTTT.

The chain uses TRBV28 and TRBJ2-5; TRBD2 matches 14 bases. CDR1 and CDR2 from the germline V gene are MDHEN and SYDVKM. The CDR3 length is 16 residues. The trim removed 5 bases at V and 5 bases at J, leaving 7 bases unmatched. The CDR3 nucleotides are TGTGCCAGCAGTCTGACTAGCGGGAGGGCGAAGGAGACCCAGTACTTC. It translates to CASSLTSGRAKETQYF.

This clone was detected once. This sequence joins TRBV6-1 and TRBJ2-1; 7 nucleotides line up with TRBD2. This CDR3 is built from 16 residues. V lost 2 bases to trimming and J lost 7 bases; unmatched junction nucleotides: 11. Germline V lookup: CDR1 MNHNS, CDR2 SASEGT. The CDR3 DNA reads TGTGCCAGCAGTGAAACTGGGGGGGAGGGAGGGAATGAGCAGTTCTTC. Protein product: CASSETGGEGGNEQFF.

A few counts support this clone. The chain has TRBV4-1 and TRBJ2-7; 11 bases map to TRBD2. CDR3 size: 14 residues. Trimming cost V 3 bases and J 4 bases; bases outside gene matches: 2. The germline V gene has CDR1 MGHRA and CDR2 YSYEKL. The CDR3: CASSQTSGIYEQYF. The CDR3 DNA sequence: TGCGCCAGCAGCCAGACTAGCGGGATATACGAGCAGTACTTC.

The chain has TRBV4-2 and TRBJ2-5, with 10 bases aligning to TRBD2. CDR1 is LGHNA, CDR2 YNFKEQ, per germline. The J segment lost 3 bases and the V segment lost 4 bases, leaving 8 bases of the junction unmatched. The CDR3 has 16 residues. CDR3 residues: CASSPRSTSGEETQYF. The CDR3 DNA sequence: TGTGCCAGCAGCCCCCGGAGCACTAGCGGGGAAGAGACCCAGTACTTC.

The rearrangement joins TRBV5-1 to TRBJ2-3, with TRBD1 matching 8 bases. Trimming took 3 bases from V and 2 from J; bases not matched to a gene: 14. The CDR3 extends over 18 amino acids. CDR1 and CDR2 (germline): SGHRS, YFSETQ. The CDR3 DNA reads as TGCGCCAGCAGCTACGGACAGGGAACCCGCTCTTCCACAGATACGCAGTATTTT. The encoded protein is CASSYGQGTRSSTDTQYF.

V is TRBV14 and J is TRBJ1-3; 8 nucleotides line up with TRBD1. The V gene end was trimmed by 4 bases and the J gene end by 1 base; junction bases not matched to a gene: 9. This CDR3 region has 17 residues. CDR1 and CDR2 (germline): SGHDN, FVKESK. CDR3 bases: TGTGCCAGCAGCCCCCGGACAGGGAAGGGATCTGGAAACACCATATATTTT. Translated: CASSPRTGKGSGNTIYF.

This chain uses TRBV4-3 with TRBJ1-1, with a tentative D call TRBD1 (5 bases). From germline, CDR1 is LGHNA and CDR2 YSLEER. V was shortened by 0 bases and J by 5 bases, with 19 bases between the two germline ends. The CDR3 runs to 17 residues. CDR3 amino acids: CASSQDLLQEATTEAFF. CDR3 nucleotides: TGCGCCAGCAGCCAAGATCTCCTACAGGAAGCTACGACTGAAGCTTTCTTT.

In regard to this clone: An end of the junction differs from the germline gene, which may be a read error. This chain joins TRBV7-9 and TRBJ2-4, with D possibly TRBD1 on 8 matching bases. The CDR3 has 13 amino acids. Germline CDR1 and CDR2: SEHNR and FQNEAQ (reference sequence). The CDR3 sequence: CSSSLTGGGIQYF. CDR3 nucleotide sequence: TGTTCCAGCAGCTTAACAGGGGGGGGCATTCAGTACTTC. The full variable domain, completed using reference TRBV7-9 and TRBJ2-4, is DTGVSQNPRHKITKRGQNVTFRCDPISEHNRLYWYRQTLGQGPEFLTYFQNEAQLEKSRLLSDRFSAERPKGSFSTLEIQRTEQGDSAMYLCSSSLTGGGIQYFGAGTRLSVL.

V usage is TRBV5-6 and J usage is TRBJ2-1; TRBD1 aligns across 9 bases. CDR3 length: 16 amino acids. V lost 0 bases to trimming and J lost 4 bases; unmatched junction nucleotides: 5. Per the germline V gene, CDR1 is SGHDT and CDR2 is YYEEEE. The CDR3, as DNA: TGTGCCAGCAGCTTGGACAGGGGGCGTTTGTACAATGAGCAGTTCTTC. Encoded protein: CASSLDRGRLYNEQFF.

This clone turned up a few times. The same CDR3 is also encoded by other DNA sequences in this sample. This sequence joins TRBV19 and TRBJ1-2, with D possibly matching TRBD1 (5 bases). Germline loops: CDR1 LNHDA, CDR2 SQIVND (reference sequence). Trimming took 3 bases from V and 8 from J, leaving 13 bases between them. The CDR3 is 13 residues long. CDR3: CASSIRGVGGYTF. The CDR3 nucleotides are TGTGCCAGTAGTATCCGGGGGGTTGGAGGCTACACCTTC.

The rearrangement joins TRBV29-1 to TRBJ2-3; 7 bases fit TRBD2. This CDR3 comprises 17 residues. CDR1 is SQVTM and CDR2 is ANQGSEA in the germline V gene. J was trimmed by 0 bases and V by 7 bases; bases with no gene match: 16. The CDR3 region has the DNA TGCAGCGCCGCCGGGCTAGCGGACACAGCTAGCACAGATACGCAGTATTTT. Its translation is CSAAGLADTASTDTQYF.

This chain connects TRBV29-1 to TRBJ2-2; perhaps TRBD2 as D (5 bases). V lost 3 bases, J lost 7 bases, and 12 bases lay in between. Germline-derived CDR1 and CDR2 are SQVTM and ANQGSEA. The CDR3 loop spans 13 amino acids. The CDR3 bases are TGCAGCGTTGACCCTAGCAGGAGCGGGGAGCTGTTTTTT. It specifies CSVDPSRSGELFF.

There are a few counts of this clone. The chain combines TRBV27 with TRBJ1-1; D possibly corresponds to TRBD1 (6 bases). The CDR3 contains 14 residues. The germline V gene encodes CDR1 MNHEY and CDR2 SMNVEV (reference sequence). The germline V and J ends were trimmed by 2 bases and 6 bases, with 13 bases remaining between them. In DNA, the CDR3 is TGTGCCAGCAGTTTAAGTCCAGGGGCCGCTGAAGCTTTCTTT. Protein sequence: CASSLSPGAAEAFF.